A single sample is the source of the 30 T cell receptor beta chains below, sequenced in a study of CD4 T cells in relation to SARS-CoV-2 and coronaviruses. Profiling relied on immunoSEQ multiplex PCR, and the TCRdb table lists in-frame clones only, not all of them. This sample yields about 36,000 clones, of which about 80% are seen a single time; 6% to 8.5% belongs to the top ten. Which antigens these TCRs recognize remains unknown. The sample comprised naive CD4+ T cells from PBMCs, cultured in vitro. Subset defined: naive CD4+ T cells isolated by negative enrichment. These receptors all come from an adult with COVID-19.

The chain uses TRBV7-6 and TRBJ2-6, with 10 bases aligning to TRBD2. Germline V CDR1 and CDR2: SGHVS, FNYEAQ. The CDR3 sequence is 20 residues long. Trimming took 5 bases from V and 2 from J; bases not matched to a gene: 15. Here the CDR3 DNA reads TGTGCCAGCAGCCCAATTGTTCCGGGACTAGCGATCGCTGGGGCCAACGTCCTGACTTTC. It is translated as CASSPIVPGLAIAGANVLTF.

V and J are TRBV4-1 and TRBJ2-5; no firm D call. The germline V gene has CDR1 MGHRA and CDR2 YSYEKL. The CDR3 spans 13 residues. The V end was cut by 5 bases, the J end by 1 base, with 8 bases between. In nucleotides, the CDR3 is TGCGCCAGCAGCTTAAGGCTCCAAGAGACCCAGTACTTC. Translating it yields CASSLRLQETQYF.

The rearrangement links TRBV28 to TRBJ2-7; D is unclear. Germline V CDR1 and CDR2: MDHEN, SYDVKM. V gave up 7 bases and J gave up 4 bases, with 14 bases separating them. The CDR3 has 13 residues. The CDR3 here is CASTKTETYEQYF. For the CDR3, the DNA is TGTGCCAGCACCAAGACGGAAACTTACGAGCAGTACTTC.

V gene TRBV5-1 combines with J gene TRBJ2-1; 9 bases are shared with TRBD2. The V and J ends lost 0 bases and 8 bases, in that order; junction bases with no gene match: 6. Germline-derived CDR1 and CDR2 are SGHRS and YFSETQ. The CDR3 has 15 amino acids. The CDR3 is CASSLGSGSAYEQFF. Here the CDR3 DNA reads TGCGCCAGCAGCTTGGGTAGCGGGAGTGCCTATGAGCAGTTCTTC.

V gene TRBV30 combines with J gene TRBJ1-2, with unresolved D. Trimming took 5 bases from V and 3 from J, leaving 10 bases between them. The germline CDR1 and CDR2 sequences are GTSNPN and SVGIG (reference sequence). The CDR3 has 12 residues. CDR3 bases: TGTGCCTGGGAGTACATTGACTATGGCTACACCTTC. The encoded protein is CAWEYIDYGYTF.

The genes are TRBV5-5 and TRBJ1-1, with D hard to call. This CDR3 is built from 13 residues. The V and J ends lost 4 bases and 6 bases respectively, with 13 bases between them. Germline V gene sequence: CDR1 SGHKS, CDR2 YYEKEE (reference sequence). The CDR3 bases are TGTGCCAGCAGCCCCATTCTGGTGGCTGAAGCTTTCTTT. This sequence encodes CASSPILVAEAFF.

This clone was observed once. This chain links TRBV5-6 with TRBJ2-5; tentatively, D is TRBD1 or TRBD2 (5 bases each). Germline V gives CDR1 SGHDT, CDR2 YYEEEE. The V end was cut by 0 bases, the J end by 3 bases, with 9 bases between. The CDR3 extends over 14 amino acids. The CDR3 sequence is CASSLGLGEETQYF. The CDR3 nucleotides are TGTGCCAGCAGCTTGGGTTTGGGGGAAGAGACCCAGTACTTC.

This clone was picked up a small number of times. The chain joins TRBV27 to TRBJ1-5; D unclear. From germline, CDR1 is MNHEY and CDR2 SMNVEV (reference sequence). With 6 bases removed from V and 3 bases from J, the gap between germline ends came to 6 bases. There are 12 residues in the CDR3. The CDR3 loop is CASSTNNQPQHF. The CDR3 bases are TGTGCCAGCAGCACTAACAATCAGCCCCAGCATTTT.

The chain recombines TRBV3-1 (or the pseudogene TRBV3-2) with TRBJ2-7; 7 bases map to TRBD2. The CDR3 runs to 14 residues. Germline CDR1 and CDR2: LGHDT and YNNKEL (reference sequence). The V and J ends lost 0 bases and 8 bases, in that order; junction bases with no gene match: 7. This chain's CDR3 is CASSQDSTGGKQYF. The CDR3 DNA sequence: TGTGCCAGCAGCCAAGACTCAACCGGGGGGAAGCAGTACTTC.

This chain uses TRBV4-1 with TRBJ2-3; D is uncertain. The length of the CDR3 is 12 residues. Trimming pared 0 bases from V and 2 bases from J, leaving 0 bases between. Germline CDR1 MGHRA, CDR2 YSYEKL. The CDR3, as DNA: TGCGCCAGCAGCCAAGACACAGATACGCAGTATTTT. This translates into CASSQDTDTQYF.

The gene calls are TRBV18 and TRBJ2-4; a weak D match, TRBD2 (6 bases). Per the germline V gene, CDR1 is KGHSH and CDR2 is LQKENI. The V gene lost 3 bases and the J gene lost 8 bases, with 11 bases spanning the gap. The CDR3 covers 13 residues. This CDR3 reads CASSPTRGDIQYF. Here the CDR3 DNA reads TGTGCCAGCTCACCTACTCGCGGGGACATTCAGTACTTC.

CDR3 sequence reads: CASSTTPSGSYEQYF. In DNA, the CDR3 is TGTGCCAGTAGTACAACCCCTAGCGGCTCCTACGAGCAGTACTTC. The J gene is TRBJ2-7, the V gene TRBV19, with 7 bases fitting TRBD2. CDR1 and CDR2 from the germline V gene are LNHDA and SQIVND (reference sequence). The V segment lost 4 bases and the J segment 0 bases; nucleotides outside the gene matches: 6. The CDR3 loop spans 15 amino acids.

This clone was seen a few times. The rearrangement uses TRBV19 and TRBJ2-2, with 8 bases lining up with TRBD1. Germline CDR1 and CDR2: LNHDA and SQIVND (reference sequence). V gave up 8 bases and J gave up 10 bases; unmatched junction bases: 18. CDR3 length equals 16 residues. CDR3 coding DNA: TGTGCCAGTCGATTATTCCAGGGGGCGATCGAGAAGGAGCTGTTTTTT. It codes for CASRLFQGAIEKELFF.

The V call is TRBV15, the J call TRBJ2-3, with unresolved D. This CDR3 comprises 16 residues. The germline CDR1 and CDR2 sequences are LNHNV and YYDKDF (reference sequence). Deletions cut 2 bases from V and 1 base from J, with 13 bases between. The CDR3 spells CATSRLLLVGTDTQYF. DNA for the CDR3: TGTGCCACCAGCAGATTGCTCCTGGTGGGCACAGATACGCAGTATTTT.

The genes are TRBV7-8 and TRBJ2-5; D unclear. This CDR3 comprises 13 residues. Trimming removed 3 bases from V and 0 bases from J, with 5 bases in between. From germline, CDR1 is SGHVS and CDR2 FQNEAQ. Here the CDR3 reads CASSFGNQETQYF. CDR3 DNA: TGTGCCAGCAGCTTTGGTAACCAAGAGACCCAGTACTTC.

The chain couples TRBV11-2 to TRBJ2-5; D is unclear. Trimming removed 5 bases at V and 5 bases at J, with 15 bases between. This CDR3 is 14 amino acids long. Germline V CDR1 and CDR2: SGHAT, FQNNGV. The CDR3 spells CASSPRAQGETQYF. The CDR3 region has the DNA TGTGCCAGCAGCCCTAGGGCACAAGGGGAGACCCAGTACTTC.

CDR3 sequence: CASSIGLVNEQFF. CDR3 coding DNA: TGTGCCAGCAGCATCGGACTGGTCAATGAGCAGTTCTTC. The chain has TRBV7-9 and TRBJ2-1, with a weak D call TRBD2 (5 bases). With 5 bases removed from V and 6 bases from J, the gap between germline ends came to 11 bases. The CDR3 runs to 13 residues. The germline gives CDR1 SEHNR, CDR2 FQNEAQ (reference sequence).

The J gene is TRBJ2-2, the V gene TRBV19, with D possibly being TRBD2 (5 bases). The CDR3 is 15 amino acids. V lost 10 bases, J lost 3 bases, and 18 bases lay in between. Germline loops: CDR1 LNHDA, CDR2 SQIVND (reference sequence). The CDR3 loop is CATLESGKDTGELFF. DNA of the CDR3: TGTGCCACCTTAGAGTCGGGGAAAGACACCGGGGAGCTGTTTTTT.

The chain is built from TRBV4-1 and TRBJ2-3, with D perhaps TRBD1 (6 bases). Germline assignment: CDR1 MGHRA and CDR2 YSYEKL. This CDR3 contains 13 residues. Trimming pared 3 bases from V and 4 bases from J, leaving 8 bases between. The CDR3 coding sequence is TGCGCCAGCAGCCAGGCAGGGGCAGATACGCAGTATTTT. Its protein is CASSQAGADTQYF.

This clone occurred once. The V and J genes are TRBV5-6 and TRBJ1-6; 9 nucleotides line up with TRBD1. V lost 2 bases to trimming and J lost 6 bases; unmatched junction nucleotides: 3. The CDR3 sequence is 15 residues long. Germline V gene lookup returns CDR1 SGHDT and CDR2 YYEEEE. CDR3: CASSFTGGVNSPLHF. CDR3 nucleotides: TGTGCCAGCAGCTTTACAGGGGGCGTTAATTCACCCCTCCACTTT.

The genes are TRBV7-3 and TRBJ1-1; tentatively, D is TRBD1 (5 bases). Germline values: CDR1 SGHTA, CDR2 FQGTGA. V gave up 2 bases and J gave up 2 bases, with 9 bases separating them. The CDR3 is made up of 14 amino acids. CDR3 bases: TGTGCCAGCAGCTTACACCAGGGAAACACTGAAGCTTTCTTT. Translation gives CASSLHQGNTEAFF. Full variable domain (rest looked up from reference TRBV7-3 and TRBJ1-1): GAGVSQTPSNKVTEKGKYVELRCDPISGHTALYWYRQSLGQGPEFLIYFQGTGAADDSGLPNDRFFAVRPEGSVSTLKIQRTERGDSAVYLCASSLHQGNTEAFFGQGTRLTVV.

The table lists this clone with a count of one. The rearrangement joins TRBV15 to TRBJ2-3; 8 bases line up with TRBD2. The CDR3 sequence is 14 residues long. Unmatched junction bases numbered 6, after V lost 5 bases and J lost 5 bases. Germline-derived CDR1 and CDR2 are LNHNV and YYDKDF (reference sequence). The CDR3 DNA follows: TGTGCCACCAGCTTTAGCGGGACCGGAGATACGCAGTATTTT. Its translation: CATSFSGTGDTQYF.

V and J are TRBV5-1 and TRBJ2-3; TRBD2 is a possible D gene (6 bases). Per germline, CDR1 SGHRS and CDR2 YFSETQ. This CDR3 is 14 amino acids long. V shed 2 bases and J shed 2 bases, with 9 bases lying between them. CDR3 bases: TGCGCCAGCAGCTTCGGAGGGGACACAGATACGCAGTATTTT. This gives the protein CASSFGGDTDTQYF.

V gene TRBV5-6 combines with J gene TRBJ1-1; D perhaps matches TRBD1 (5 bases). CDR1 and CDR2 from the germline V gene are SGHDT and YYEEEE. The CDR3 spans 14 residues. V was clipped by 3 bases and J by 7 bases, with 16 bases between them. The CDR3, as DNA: TGTGCCAGCAGCTCAGGGATCAAACAGAGTGAAGCTTTCTTT. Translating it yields CASSSGIKQSEAFF.

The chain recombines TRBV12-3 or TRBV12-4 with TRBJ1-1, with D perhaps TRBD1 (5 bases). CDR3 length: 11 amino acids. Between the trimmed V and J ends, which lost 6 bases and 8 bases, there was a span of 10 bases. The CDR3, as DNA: TGTGCCAGCAGATCCGCAGGGGAAGCTTTCTTT. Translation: CASRSAGEAFF.

CDR3 in amino acids: CASSSRLAGIPDTQYF. In DNA, the CDR3 is TGTGCCAGCAGCTCCAGACTAGCGGGAATCCCAGATACGCAGTATTTT. The rearrangement links TRBV5-5 to TRBJ2-3; 11 positions agree with TRBD2. The CDR3 runs 16 residues. The ends lost 3 bases at V and 4 bases at J; junction bases unmatched: 7. Germline CDR1 and CDR2: SGHKS and YYEKEE (reference sequence).

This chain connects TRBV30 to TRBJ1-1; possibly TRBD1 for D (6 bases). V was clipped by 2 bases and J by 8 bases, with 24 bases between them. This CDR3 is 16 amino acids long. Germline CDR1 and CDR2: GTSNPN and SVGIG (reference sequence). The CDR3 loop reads CAWSPPWTAEGAEAFF. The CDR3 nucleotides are TGTGCCTGGAGTCCCCCTTGGACAGCCGAAGGGGCCGAAGCTTTCTTT.

In nucleotides, the CDR3 is TGTGCCAGCTCACCGGCCGCTGGAAAAAACATTCAGTACTTC. As protein: CASSPAAGKNIQYF. V is TRBV18 and J is TRBJ2-4; D unclear. The CDR3 contains 14 residues. Trimming removed 3 bases from V and 4 bases from J, with 10 bases in between. Germline lookup yields CDR1 KGHSH and CDR2 LQKENI.

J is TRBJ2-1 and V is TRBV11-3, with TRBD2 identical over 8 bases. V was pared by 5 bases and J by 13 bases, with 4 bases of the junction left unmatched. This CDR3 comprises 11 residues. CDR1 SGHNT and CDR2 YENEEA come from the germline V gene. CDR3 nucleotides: TGTGCCAGCAGCCAGGGACTAGATCAGTTCTTC. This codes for CASSQGLDQFF.

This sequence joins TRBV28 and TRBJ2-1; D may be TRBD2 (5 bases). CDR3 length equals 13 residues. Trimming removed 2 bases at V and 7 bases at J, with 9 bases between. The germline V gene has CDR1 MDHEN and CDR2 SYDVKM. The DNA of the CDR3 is TGTGCCAGCAGTTTAGCCGGGGATAATGAGCAGTTCTTC. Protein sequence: CASSLAGDNEQFF.